Presented here are 18 T cell receptor beta chains from one specimen sequenced in a study of human T cells and chemical hapten exposure (dated by TCRdb to the early 2020s). Explained via the paper, the time point label denotes: patch test 3, about 24 weeks after DPC sensitization. This specimen's treatment or condition label, interpreted: therapeutic diphenylcyclopropenone sensitization with weekly scalp DPC. Libraries were constructed by RACE. The instrument was a NextSeq 500. TCRdb reworked the public reads: Q25 trimming with fastp, MiXCR clone assembly, productive beta chains retained. Each record represents a unique CDR3 protein, reported with the most common genes and DNA among its rows. Here the sample has about 160,000 distinct CDR3 sequences; about a quarter occur a single time. The ten largest clones capture under 2.5% of the sample. Specimen: whole blood, collected in connection with sensitization to the hapten diphenylcyclopropenone (DPC). The source of these receptors is a woman aged 18-35 years with alopecia areata. Some clones in this sample may be carry-over from other donors' samples.

The J gene is TRBJ2-7, the V gene TRBV7-3; D might be TRBD1 or TRBD2, each matching 5 bases. The CDR3 consists of 15 residues. The germline V gene encodes CDR1 SGHTA and CDR2 FQGTGA. Trimming pared 1 base from V and 2 bases from J, leaving 12 bases between. The CDR3 is CASSLMGTSAYEQYF. In nucleotides, the CDR3 is TGTGCCAGCAGCTTAATGGGGACGAGCGCCTACGAGCAGTACTTC.

This chain joins TRBV6-1 and TRBJ2-1, with a weak D call TRBD2 (6 bases). CDR3 size: 13 residues. Germline CDR1 and CDR2: MNHNS and SASEGT. Trimming left V 6 bases short and J 9 bases short, with 15 bases between. Written as DNA, the CDR3 is TGTGCCAGCAGGGGGACCCTCGGGGGTGAGCAGTTCTTC. Translation: CASRGTLGGEQFF.

Comments on this clonotype: The CDR3 does not end in the conserved phenylalanine or tryptophan, so this is likely a read error. V and J are TRBV7-8 and TRBJ2-1; D not resolved. V was clipped by 6 bases and J by 0 bases, with 18 bases between them. The CDR3 length is 17 residues. The germline gives CDR1 SGHVS, CDR2 FQNEAQ. In DNA form, the CDR3 reads TGTGCCAGCAGGATGATCATTCGGCCCAGCTCCTACAATGAGCAGTTCTAC. It specifies CASRMIIRPSSYNEQFY.

This clonotype came up a few times. The chain employs TRBV5-1 and TRBJ1-2; tentatively, D is TRBD1 (5 bases). Trimming stripped 3 bases from V and 3 bases from J, with 6 bases between. The CDR3 is 12 residues long. In germline, CDR1 is SGHRS, CDR2 YFSETQ. CDR3 loop: CASSWGDYGYTF. CDR3 bases: TGCGCCAGCAGCTGGGGGGACTATGGCTACACCTTC.

This chain links TRBV29-1 with TRBJ2-2, with D perhaps matching TRBD1 (6 bases). V lost 4 bases to trimming and J lost 6 bases, with 15 bases between them. The germline V gene has CDR1 SQVTM and CDR2 ANQGSEA. The CDR3 totals 14 residues. The CDR3: CSVGVQGRSGELFF. CDR3 nucleotides: TGCAGCGTTGGGGTTCAGGGGCGGTCCGGGGAGCTGTTTTTT.

This chain links TRBV28 with TRBJ1-1; a weak D match, TRBD1 (5 bases). Germline V CDR1 and CDR2: MDHEN, SYDVKM. This CDR3 is 11 amino acids long. The V end lost 3 bases, the J end lost 7 bases, and 6 bases lay between the germline ends. In nucleotides, the CDR3 is TGTGCCAGCAGTTTGGGGCTTGAAGCTTTCTTT. It encodes CASSLGLEAFF.

V is TRBV6-2 or TRBV6-3 and J is TRBJ1-5; perhaps TRBD1 as D (6 bases). CDR1 and CDR2 (germline): MNHEY, SVGEGT. This CDR3 spans 13 amino acids. Trimming took 4 bases from V and 6 from J, leaving 10 bases between them. CDR3 region: CASSFGGAQPQHF. CDR3 nucleotide sequence: TGTGCCAGCAGTTTTGGGGGGGCTCAGCCCCAGCATTTT.

At least ten counts were recorded for this clonotype. As DNA, the CDR3 is TGTGCCAGCAGCGTCGGGGAAGCAACTAATGAAAAACTGTTTTTT. Protein product: CASSVGEATNEKLFF. V usage is TRBV9 and J usage is TRBJ1-4; D is undetermined. Germline lookup yields CDR1 SGDLS and CDR2 YYNGEE. V was cut by 2 bases and J by 0 bases, with 8 bases left in between. The CDR3 consists of 15 residues.

Only a few counts were recorded for this clonotype. This rearrangement joins TRBV4-3 to TRBJ1-6; D might be TRBD1 (5 bases). The germline V and J ends were trimmed by 0 bases and 4 bases, with 13 bases remaining between them. Per the germline V gene, CDR1 is LGHNA and CDR2 is YSLEER. The CDR3 has 17 residues. In DNA form, the CDR3 reads TGCGCCAGCAGCCAAGATCTCGCGGGGGGATATAATTCACCCCTCCACTTT. As protein: CASSQDLAGGYNSPLHF.

For the CDR3, the DNA is TGTGCCACCAGTGATACAACAGGGATTGGGAATGAGCAGTTCTTC. Translation: CATSDTTGIGNEQFF. The chain joins TRBV24-1 to TRBJ2-1; D perhaps matches TRBD1 (6 bases). The germline V and J ends were trimmed by 3 bases and 7 bases, with 15 bases remaining between them. The CDR3 consists of 15 residues. CDR1 and CDR2 (germline): KGHDR, SFDVKD.

This chain links TRBV7-2 with TRBJ2-2; 11 bases align to TRBD2. The CDR3 totals 15 residues. The germline V gene has CDR1 SGHTA and CDR2 FQGNSA. V was clipped by 5 bases and J by 5 bases; unmatched bases: 4. The CDR3 nucleotides are TGTGCCAGCAGCCCTAGACTAGCGGGGACCGGGGAGCTGTTTTTT. This sequence encodes CASSPRLAGTGELFF.

Here the CDR3 reads CASSLSSGNEKLFF. CDR3 DNA sequence: TGTGCCAGCAGCTTATCGTCGGGAAATGAAAAACTGTTTTTT. The rearrangement links TRBV7-8 to TRBJ1-4; D remains ambiguous. The CDR3 length is 14 residues. Germline V gene sequence: CDR1 SGHVS, CDR2 FQNEAQ. The ends were cut back, 2 bases at V and 5 bases at J, with 9 bases in the middle.

V usage is TRBV10-3 and J usage is TRBJ2-5; possible D gene TRBD1, 6 bases. The CDR3 spans 13 residues. V lost 3 bases, J lost 5 bases, and 10 bases lay in between. Germline CDR1 ENHRY, CDR2 SYGVKD. The CDR3: CAISDQGTETQYF. The CDR3 DNA follows: TGTGCCATCAGTGATCAGGGGACGGAGACCCAGTACTTC.

CDR3 protein: CASSQESPASGNTDTQYF. CDR3 in DNA: TGTGCCAGCAGCCAAGAATCCCCCGCCAGCGGTAACACAGATACGCAGTATTTT. V gene TRBV4-2 combines with J gene TRBJ2-3; perhaps TRBD2 as D (5 bases). Germline CDR1 LGHNA, CDR2 YNFKEQ. V lost 0 bases and J lost 2, with 18 bases in between. The CDR3 covers 18 residues.

This rearrangement joins TRBV4-2 to TRBJ2-1; TRBD2 matches at 11 bases. CDR1 is LGHNA and CDR2 is YNFKEQ in the germline V gene. Trimming at V came to 2 bases and at J to 8 bases, leaving 11 bases not matched to a gene. This CDR3 region has 17 residues. CDR3 coding DNA: TGTGCCAGCAGCCAAAGGACTAGCGGGTCGGGGGGACATGAGCAGTTCTTC. This encodes CASSQRTSGSGGHEQFF.

This clonotype was seen a handful of times. The rearrangement links TRBV29-1 to TRBJ2-1; a possible D gene is TRBD2 (6 bases). The CDR3 has 17 amino acids. Trimming took 4 bases from V and 8 from J, leaving 27 bases between them. The germline gives CDR1 SQVTM, CDR2 ANQGSEA. This CDR3 is CSVALLAGMRYEDEQFF. As DNA, the CDR3 is TGCAGCGTTGCGTTATTGGCGGGGATGAGGTATGAGGATGAGCAGTTCTTC.

The chain links TRBV7-9 to TRBJ1-5; D unresolved. V shed 2 bases and J shed 1 base, with 6 bases lying between them. The CDR3 totals 14 residues. Germline V lookup: CDR1 SEHNR, CDR2 FQNEAQ (reference sequence). The CDR3 region has the DNA TGTGCCAGCAGCTTATTCCCCAGCAATCAGCCCCAGCATTTT. The encoded protein is CASSLFPSNQPQHF.

The chain couples TRBV29-1 to TRBJ2-1; D assignment may be TRBD1 or TRBD2 (5 bases each). The length of the CDR3 is 11 residues. Trimming removed 4 bases from V and 6 bases from J, with 7 bases in between. Germline V gene lookup returns CDR1 SQVTM and CDR2 ANQGSEA. The CDR3 DNA follows: TGCAGCGTTGGGGACCCCAATGAGCAGTTCTTC. Translating it yields CSVGDPNEQFF.